This T cell receptor beta chain was retrieved from a study of control samples from healthy donors and cancer patients. Only in-frame clones appear in the TCRdb table, and some are missing; sequencing was by immunoSEQ multiplex PCR. Of 130,000 to 150,000 clones in the sample, about 94% were seen once. The CDR3 spans 15 residues. The junction had 6 bases not matched to a gene; V was cut back by 5 bases and J by 2 bases. The V gene's germline CDR1 is SGHTA and CDR2 FQGNSA. Sequencing was done on a sample of PBMCs. The chain joins TRBV7-2 to TRBJ1-2; 9 bases line up with TRBD1. The TCR comes from a man aged 55 to 70 with colorectal cancer. The CDR3 loop reads CASSQTGTGNYGYTF. In DNA, the CDR3 is TGTGCCAGCAGCCAAACAGGGACAGGGAACTATGGCTACACCTTC.